This T cell receptor beta chain stems from a study of cytomegalovirus exposure and HLA in healthy donors. V was cut by 0 bases and J by 10 bases, with 10 bases left in between. Germline-derived CDR1 and CDR2 are MGHRA and YSYEKL. The CDR3 sequence is 13 residues long. The PCR had 60 Vbeta and 13 Jbeta primers. Assay: immunoSEQ multiplex PCR; the TCRdb copy retains only in-frame clones and omits some. The sample records 150,000 to 200,000 clones, around 76% being singletons. This clonotype was sampled from a middle-aged man in good health and CMV-seronegative. The chain couples TRBV4-1 to TRBJ2-1; D is ambiguous. Sequencing was carried out using PBMCs. The CDR3 DNA is TGCGCCAGCAGCCAAGATATGACAAACGAGCAGTTCTTC. It specifies CASSQDMTNEQFF.